Reported below is one TCR beta chain. Across roughly 25 US areas, participants ranged in age from about 18 to 100 years. Cohorts were assigned according to the clinical history that participants reported. This record belongs to a study of blood T cell repertoires in COVID-19. For the study at large: The study drew acute and convalescent COVID-19 samples from the United States, Italy and Spain.

Trimming took 4 bases from V and 4 from J, leaving 7 bases between them. The CDR3 runs 12 residues. In the original analysis: Counts of nucleated cells, estimated from reference gene primer amplification, were obtained. Method: immunoSEQ multiplex PCR; TCRdb's copy keeps in-frame clones and lacks some. Clone size and V and J calls were adopted from that table, with D and trimming inferred from the DNA. The sample consists of approximately 230,000 clones, roughly 88% of them appearing once. This clonotype originated in a woman aged 45-59 years with acute COVID-19. The chain joins TRBV12-3 or TRBV12-4 to TRBJ1-2, with D unresolved. The sample consisted of PBMCs or T cells enriched from blood (not recorded which). CDR3 DNA: TGTGCCAGCAGTTCGACAAGCTATGGCTACACCTTC. Its protein is CASSSTSYGYTF.